Listed here is a single T cell receptor (beta chain). This sample stems from a study of identical twins. Each CDR3 protein is one row after TCRdb ran MiXCR on the 5' RACE reads. Counted here are 500,000 to 550,000 distinct CDR3 sequences, more than 20% occurring once; the ten biggest clones make up 0.48%. Germline values: CDR1 DFQATT, CDR2 SNEGSKA (reference sequence). V was pared by 0 bases and J by 9 bases, with 21 bases between. The CDR3 has 17 amino acids. This sample also belongs to another study, concerning yellow fever vaccine responses in identical twins.

The sequencing input was CD4+ T cells sorted from blood. The origin of this receptor is a young woman in good health. The gene calls are TRBV20-1 and TRBJ1-6; D uncertain. CDR3 DNA sequence: TGCAGTGCTAGAGATAGGAGGACCGCGACCATAGGTTCACCCCTCCACTTT. This sequence encodes CSARDRRTATIGSPLHF.